Listed here are 20 T cell receptor beta chains from one sample, sequenced in a study of cytomegalovirus exposure and HLA in healthy donors (TCRdb year 2017). Receptor libraries were prepared by the immunoSEQ multiplex PCR assay. A mixture of 60 forward primers for TCR Vbeta segments and 13 reverse primers for TCR Jbeta segments was used in the multiplex PCR. Not all clones reach the TCRdb copy of this immuneACCESS table, which keeps in-frame sequences only. Checked studies attribute under half of the gap to unresolved V genes and leave the rest unexplained. The table kept for this sample lists over 150,000 clones. Roughly 0.74% of the sample belongs to the ten largest clones. The sequenced sample consisted of PBMCs. Receptor source: a boy aged 10-17 years in good health and CMV-seronegative.

The CDR3 coding sequence is TGCGCCAGCAGCTTGGTGACCGGGACAGGGGGCGCTGCTTTCTTT. Its protein product is CASSLVTGTGGAAFF. The chain recombines TRBV5-1 with TRBJ1-1; 12 positions agree with TRBD1. This CDR3 spans 15 amino acids. CDR1 is SGHRS, CDR2 YFSETQ, per germline. The V gene end was trimmed by 0 bases and the J gene end by 11 bases; junction bases not matched to a gene: 8.

This chain connects TRBV7-6 to TRBJ1-1; 9 bases align to TRBD1. In germline, CDR1 is SGHVS, CDR2 FNYEAQ. The CDR3 covers 14 residues. V gave up 5 bases and J gave up 6 bases; unmatched junction bases: 7. CDR3 sequence reads: CASSTGTGIAEAFF. The CDR3 DNA reads as TGTGCCAGCAGCACCGGGACAGGGATCGCTGAAGCTTTCTTT. The full variable domain, with the rest looked up from reference TRBV7-6 and TRBJ1-1, is GAGVSQSPRYKVTKRGQDVALRCDPISGHVSLYWYRQALGQGPEFLTYFNYEAQQDKSGLPNDRFSAERPEGSISTLTIQRTEQRDSAMYRCASSTGTGIAEAFFGQGTRLTVV.

Notes on this clone: In the same sample, other DNA sequences code for this CDR3. The rearrangement links TRBV5-6 to TRBJ1-5; the match to TRBD1 covers 10 bases. The junction had 10 bases not matched to a gene; V was cut back by 3 bases and J by 4 bases. The length of the CDR3 is 17 residues. CDR1 and CDR2 (germline): SGHDT, YYEEEE. CDR3 bases: TGTGCCAGCAGCTGGGTGAGACAGGGGGCTAAAAATCAGCCCCAGCATTTT. Translation gives CASSWVRQGAKNQPQHF.

The rearrangement uses TRBV5-1 and TRBJ2-5, with TRBD1 matching over 8 bases. The J call may be incorrect, as the DNA end agrees better with TRBJ2-7. Per germline, CDR1 SGHRS and CDR2 YFSETQ. This CDR3 comprises 13 residues. In DNA form, the CDR3 reads TGCGCCAGCAGCCCGACAGGGGTTGGCGAGCAGTACTTC. Amino acid sequence: CASSPTGVGEQYF.

This chain connects TRBV30 to TRBJ2-5; no definite D call. The CDR3 is 10 residues long. Germline-derived CDR1 and CDR2 are GTSNPN and SVGIG (reference sequence). V was cut by 4 bases and J by 5 bases, with 5 bases left in between. The CDR3, as DNA: TGTGCCTGGATCGGGGAGACCCAGTACTTC. Encoded protein: CAWIGETQYF. The variable domain in full, completed from reference TRBV30 and TRBJ2-5, reads SQTIHQWPATLVQPVGSPLSLECTVEGTSNPNLYWYRQAAGRGLQLLFYSVGIGQISSEVPQNLSASRPQDRQFILSSKKLLLSDSGFYLCAWIGETQYFGPGTRLLVL.

The V gene is TRBV13, the J gene TRBJ1-3, with D possibly matching TRBD1 (5 bases). V was cut by 3 bases and J by 0 bases, with 12 bases left in between. This CDR3 has 16 amino acids. Germline loops: CDR1 PRHDT, CDR2 FYEKMQ (reference sequence). CDR3 residues: CASSFLGTDSGNTIYF. The CDR3 DNA is TGTGCCAGCAGCTTTTTGGGGACTGACTCTGGAAACACCATATATTTT.

V usage is TRBV6-5 and J usage is TRBJ1-1; D is perhaps TRBD1 (5 bases). The CDR3 covers 13 residues. V was shortened by 6 bases and J by 7 bases, with 15 bases between the two germline ends. From germline, CDR1 is MNHEY and CDR2 SVGAGI. The CDR3 loop is CASRRPETVEAFF. The CDR3 region has the DNA TGTGCCAGCAGGCGCCCAGAGACAGTTGAAGCTTTCTTT.

This chain uses TRBV10-1 with TRBJ2-3; 8 bases are a match to TRBD2. J lost 2 bases, V lost 6 bases, and 16 bases had no gene match. The CDR3 runs to 18 residues. The V gene's germline CDR1 is WNHNN and CDR2 SYGVQD (reference sequence). The CDR3: CASRRAGELSSFTDTQYF. DNA of the CDR3: TGCGCCAGCAGAAGAGCGGGGGAACTCTCTAGCTTCACAGATACGCAGTATTTT.

This chain connects TRBV19 to TRBJ2-1, with D unresolved. The CDR3 consists of 12 residues. Trimming left V 1 base short and J 8 bases short, with 6 bases between. The germline gives CDR1 LNHDA, CDR2 SQIVND (reference sequence). CDR3 protein: CASSIVIDEQFF. The CDR3 nucleotides read TGTGCCAGTAGTATAGTTATAGATGAGCAGTTCTTC.

CDR3 DNA: TGTGCCAGCAGTCGCAGGGGAATCAATCAGCCCCAGCATTTT. Translating gives CASSRRGINQPQHF. J is TRBJ1-5 and V is TRBV28, with D possibly being TRBD1 (6 bases). Deletions cut 5 bases from V and 3 bases from J, with 11 bases between. The CDR3 has 14 amino acids. CDR1 is MDHEN, CDR2 SYDVKM, per germline.

This chain connects TRBV6-6 to TRBJ1-4; no clear D gene. The germline V gene encodes CDR1 MNHNY and CDR2 SVGAGI (reference sequence). This CDR3 region has 14 residues. The V and J ends lost 10 bases and 8 bases respectively, with 20 bases between them. The CDR3 region is CATTPQGGREKLFF. The DNA for the CDR3 is TGTGCCACGACCCCCCAAGGAGGGCGAGAAAAACTGTTTTTT.

This chain connects TRBV7-9 to TRBJ2-1; D not resolved. The CDR3 contains 15 residues. Germline V gives CDR1 SEHNR, CDR2 FQNEAQ (reference sequence). Trimming pared 5 bases from V and 7 bases from J, leaving 18 bases between. The CDR3 loop is CASSLLVGQKNEQFF. The CDR3 coding sequence is TGTGCCAGCAGCCTCCTGGTGGGCCAGAAGAATGAGCAGTTCTTC.

The chain recombines TRBV7-9 with TRBJ1-1, with D possibly being TRBD1 (5 bases). Germline CDR1 is SEHNR and CDR2 is FQNEAQ (reference sequence). Trimming cost V 3 bases and J 4 bases, with 15 bases left between them. This CDR3 has 15 residues. This chain's CDR3 is CASSFSQRRGTEAFF. CDR3 DNA: TGTGCCAGCAGCTTTTCACAACGTAGGGGCACTGAAGCTTTCTTT.

V usage is TRBV4-1 and J usage is TRBJ2-1; D might be TRBD1 (5 bases). V dropped 1 base and J dropped 8 bases, with 12 bases sitting between them. The CDR3 loop spans 14 amino acids. Germline loops: CDR1 MGHRA, CDR2 YSYEKL. CDR3 residues: CASSQGSGIHEQFF. CDR3 DNA sequence: TGCGCCAGCAGCCAAGGGTCAGGGATCCATGAGCAGTTCTTC.

J is TRBJ2-2 and V is TRBV7-8, with 8 bases matching TRBD2. Germline-derived CDR1 and CDR2 are SGHVS and FQNEAQ. CDR3 length: 15 residues. V dropped 4 bases and J dropped 6; count of bases not matched to a gene: 7. The CDR3 loop is CASSSGLVLPGELFF. The CDR3 DNA reads TGTGCCAGCAGCTCGGGACTAGTTCTTCCCGGGGAGCTGTTTTTT. Together with reference TRBV7-8 and TRBJ2-2, the CDR3 gives the full variable domain: GAGVSQSPRYKVAKRGQDVALRCDPISGHVSLFWYQQALGQGPEFLTYFQNEAQLDKSGLPSDRFFAERPEGSVSTLKIQRTQQEDSAVYLCASSSGLVLPGELFFGEGSRLTVL.

The gene calls are TRBV30 and TRBJ1-6, with D unresolved. The V end was cut by 1 base, the J end by 0 bases, with 13 bases between. The germline CDR1 and CDR2 sequences are GTSNPN and SVGIG (reference sequence). The CDR3 consists of 17 residues. The CDR3: CAWSGSWTSSYNSPLHF. CDR3 DNA: TGTGCCTGGAGTGGGTCCTGGACTAGCTCCTATAATTCACCCCTCCACTTT.

The CDR3 coding sequence is TGTGCCAGCAGCTCTAACAGGGGAAGAGGCACTGAAGCTTTCTTT. This translates into CASSSNRGRGTEAFF. V is TRBV7-9 and J is TRBJ1-1, with 7 bases matching TRBD1. The V gene end was trimmed by 4 bases and the J gene end by 4 bases; junction bases not matched to a gene: 9. In germline, CDR1 is SEHNR, CDR2 FQNEAQ (reference sequence). The CDR3 is 15 amino acids. The full variable domain, rest sourced from reference TRBV7-9 and TRBJ1-1, is DTGVSQNPRHKITKRGQNVTFRCDPISEHNRLYWYRQTLGQGPEFLTYFQNEAQLEKSRLLSDRFSAERPKGSFSTLEIQRTEQGDSAMYLCASSSNRGRGTEAFFGQGTRLTVV.

J is TRBJ1-1 and V is TRBV7-3, with D possibly TRBD1 on 6 matching bases. The CDR3 has 15 residues. Per the germline V gene, CDR1 is SGHTA and CDR2 is FQGTGA. Trimming removed 2 bases from V and 4 bases from J, with 14 bases in between. CDR3 sequence (DNA): TGTGCCAGCAGCTTACTGACAGGTTCGGCCACTGAAGCTTTCTTT. Its protein is CASSLLTGSATEAFF.

V gene TRBV19 combines with J gene TRBJ2-2, with D maybe TRBD2 (5 bases). CDR1 and CDR2 from the germline V gene are LNHDA and SQIVND (reference sequence). CDR3 length: 18 amino acids. Trimming took 0 bases from V and 3 from J, leaving 17 bases between them. The chain's CDR3 is CASSIDPGVPADTGELFF. The CDR3 DNA is TGTGCCAGTAGTATAGATCCCGGGGTCCCCGCGGACACCGGGGAGCTGTTTTTT. The variable domain in full, completed from reference TRBV19 and TRBJ2-2, reads DGGITQSPKYLFRKEGQNVTLSCEQNLNHDAMYWYRQDPGQGLRLIYYSQIVNDFQKGDIAEGYSVSREKKESFPLTVTSAQKNPTAFYLCASSIDPGVPADTGELFFGEGSRLTVL.

The V call is TRBV30, the J call TRBJ2-7; TRBD2 aligns across 7 bases. The CDR3 sequence is 11 residues long. J gave up 13 bases and V 1 base, and 7 bases lay outside the gene matches. Germline lookup yields CDR1 GTSNPN and CDR2 SVGIG (reference sequence). The CDR3 DNA follows: TGTGCCTGGAGTGGCTCGGGGGGTCATTACTTC. This encodes CAWSGSGGHYF.